These 14 T cell receptor beta chains were all obtained from the same sample, sequenced in a study of blood T cell repertoires in COVID-19. TCRdb's table, derived via immunoSEQ multiplex PCR, lists solely in-frame clones and lacks some. Here the sample spans roughly 700,000 clones, 90% being singletons. The sample was peripheral blood. These receptor sequences come from a woman between 18 and 30 years old with acute or convalescent COVID-19.

The rearrangement joins TRBV4-2 to TRBJ1-2, with 7 bases aligning to TRBD1. J gave up 2 bases and V 1 base, and 4 bases lay outside the gene matches. The CDR3 sequence is 15 residues long. The germline gives CDR1 LGHNA, CDR2 YNFKEQ. The CDR3 loop reads CASSQATGVNYGYTF. The CDR3, as DNA: TGTGCCAGCAGCCAAGCCACAGGGGTCAACTATGGCTACACCTTC.

The genes are TRBV28 and TRBJ1-3, with 7 positions matching TRBD1. The germline gives CDR1 MDHEN, CDR2 SYDVKM. The CDR3 extends over 15 amino acids. Trimming removed 6 bases from V and 0 bases from J; junction bases left unmatched: 5. The CDR3 sequence: CASRGQFFSGNTIYF. CDR3 sequence (DNA): TGTGCCAGCAGGGGACAGTTTTTCTCTGGAAACACCATATATTTT.

This clone was counted a few times. Other DNA sequences of this sample code for an identical CDR3. This chain uses TRBV9 with TRBJ1-2; 11 bases fit TRBD1. V lost 3 bases and J lost 1; bases outside the gene matches: 2. The CDR3 sequence is 15 residues long. The germline CDR1 and CDR2 sequences are SGDLS and YYNGEE. CDR3 amino acids: CASSAGTGGNYGYTF. CDR3 DNA sequence: TGTGCCAGCAGCGCCGGGACAGGGGGTAACTATGGCTACACCTTC.

The chain recombines TRBV3-1 (or the pseudogene TRBV3-2) with TRBJ2-2; 9 positions match TRBD2. The CDR3 has 15 amino acids. Germline V gene sequence: CDR1 LGHDT, CDR2 YNNKEL (reference sequence). V was pared by 2 bases and J by 8 bases, with 6 bases of the junction left unmatched. CDR3 sequence: CASSQRLAVSGELFF. CDR3 nucleotides: TGTGCCAGCAGCCAACGACTAGCGGTTTCTGGGGAGCTGTTTTTT.

The chain links TRBV28 to TRBJ1-6; D is perhaps TRBD1 (6 bases). Germline loops: CDR1 MDHEN, CDR2 SYDVKM. The length of the CDR3 is 15 residues. V was clipped by 5 bases and J by 12 bases, with 20 bases between them. CDR3 sequence reads: CASSPPGGLSIPLHF. The CDR3 DNA sequence: TGTGCCAGCAGTCCCCCGGGGGGCCTGTCGATACCCCTCCACTTT.

The chain carries TRBV4-1 and TRBJ1-5; 8 bases line up with TRBD1. V lost 10 bases, J lost 6 bases, and 8 bases stayed unmatched. The CDR3 sequence is 13 residues long. Germline V gives CDR1 MGHRA, CDR2 YSYEKL. The CDR3 bases are TGCGCCACCTCGGACAGGGTAGGTCAGCCCCAGCATTTT. This sequence encodes CATSDRVGQPQHF.

This clone occurred a few times. The chain employs TRBV7-2 and TRBJ2-3, with 8 positions matching TRBD2. Trimming removed 5 bases from V and 4 bases from J; junction bases left unmatched: 14. This CDR3 is 17 amino acids long. Germline CDR1 is SGHTA and CDR2 is FQGNSA. DNA of the CDR3: TGTGCCAGCAGCCTAGTCGGCGGCGGGGGGCCGTCAGATACGCAGTATTTT. It specifies CASSLVGGGGPSDTQYF.

The table lists this clone with a few counts. One end of the junction does not line up with germline, which may come from a read error. The rearrangement links TRBV29-1 to TRBJ1-2; TRBD1 matches 8 bases. The CDR3 length is 11 residues. Germline V gives CDR1 SQVTM, CDR2 ANQGSEA. Here the CDR3 DNA reads TGCAGCGTAGAAGACAGGGGTGGCTACACCTTC. This codes for CSVEDRGGYTF.

The DNA of the CDR3 is TGTGCCAGCAGCAGTAGCGGGGGCCTTTCCTACGAGCAGTACTTC. Its translation is CASSSSGGLSYEQYF. The V call is TRBV9, the J call TRBJ2-7, with 9 bases lining up with TRBD2. This CDR3 region has 15 residues. V trimming: 4 bases; J trimming: 1 base; junction bases outside the gene matches: 6. The germline CDR1 and CDR2 sequences are SGDLS and YYNGEE. Full variable domain (outside the CDR3, taken from reference TRBV9 and TRBJ2-7): DSGVTQTPKHLITATGQRVTLRCSPRSGDLSVYWYQQSLDQGLQFLIQYYNGEERAKGNILERFSAQQFPDLHSELNLSSLELGDSALYFCASSSSGGLSYEQYFGPGTRLTVT.

This chain uses TRBV19 with TRBJ1-4; D ambiguous. The V end was cut by 4 bases, the J end by 8 bases, with 17 bases between. The CDR3 sequence is 15 residues long. CDR1 is LNHDA, CDR2 SQIVND, per germline (reference sequence). CDR3 amino acids: CASSSGSGRFEKLFF. The CDR3 DNA reads TGTGCCAGTAGTAGTGGGTCGGGGAGGTTCGAAAAACTGTTTTTT.

This sequence joins TRBV7-2 and TRBJ1-1; TRBD1 is a possible D gene (5 bases). This CDR3 is 14 amino acids long. The germline gives CDR1 SGHTA, CDR2 FQGNSA. Trimming pared 1 base from V and 1 base from J, leaving 7 bases between. The CDR3 DNA is TGTGCCAGCAGCTTAGTGGGGGGGAACACTGAAGCTTTCTTT. Translation gives CASSLVGGNTEAFF.

The V call is TRBV18, the J call TRBJ2-2, with TRBD1 identical over 7 bases. The CDR3 is 19 amino acids. The V segment lost 0 bases and the J segment 4 bases; nucleotides outside the gene matches: 14. The V gene's germline CDR1 is KGHSH and CDR2 LQKENI. The CDR3 nucleotides are TGTGCCAGCTCACCACCCAACAGGGGAATCGTCCGGGGCACCGGGGAGCTGTTTTTT. Translation: CASSPPNRGIVRGTGELFF. Together with reference TRBV18 and TRBJ2-2, the CDR3 gives the full variable domain: NAGVMQNPRHLVRRRGQEARLRCSPMKGHSHVYWYRQLPEEGLKFMVYLQKENIIDESGMPKERFSAEFPKEGPSILRIQQVVRGDSAAYFCASSPPNRGIVRGTGELFFGEGSRLTVL.

The chain employs TRBV29-1 and TRBJ1-1; 9 bases are a match to TRBD1. CDR1 is SQVTM and CDR2 is ANQGSEA in the germline V gene. The CDR3 covers 12 residues. Trimming removed 7 bases from V and 4 bases from J; junction bases left unmatched: 4. The CDR3 DNA follows: TGCAGCGCCGACAGGGGGGGCACTGAAGCTTTCTTT. Amino acid sequence: CSADRGGTEAFF. Full variable domain (remainder filled in from reference TRBV29-1 and TRBJ1-1): SAVISQKPSRDICQRGTSLTIQCQVDSQVTMMFWYRQQPGQSLTLIATANQGSEATYESGFVIDKFPISRPNLTFSTLTVSNMSPEDSSIYLCSADRGGTEAFFGQGTRLTVV.

The rearrangement uses TRBV10-2 and TRBJ1-5; the match to TRBD1 covers 10 bases. V lost 3 bases to trimming and J lost 0 bases; unmatched junction nucleotides: 14. The CDR3 runs to 20 residues. Germline V gives CDR1 WSHSY, CDR2 SAAADI. The CDR3 sequence: CASSDRIGTGVLYSNQPQHF. In DNA, the CDR3 is TGCGCCAGCAGTGACCGTATTGGGACAGGGGTCCTTTATAGCAATCAGCCCCAGCATTTT.